The sample holds a few counts of the clone carrying this T cell receptor beta chain. The antigen remains unidentified. The record originates from a study of identical twins. Broader study findings: Twins shared out-of-frame alpha sequences with excess low generation probability. Rather than following the same donors, the conclusions depended on cross-sectional statistical analysis. The abundant beta clonotypes from cord blood had fewer insertions, and memory repertoires had none of this.

The V gene lost 5 bases and the J gene lost 0 bases, with 8 bases spanning the gap. Germline values: CDR1 DFQATT, CDR2 SNEGSKA (reference sequence). The CDR3 is 14 amino acids. A universal primer site came from template switching; cDNA carried unique molecular identifiers. TCRdb reprocessed the 5' RACE reads with MiXCR, giving one entry per CDR3 protein. Here the sample spans 1.5 million to 2 million distinct CDR3 sequences, 25% to 35% being singletons. This TCR was recovered from a newborn girl in good health. The V gene is TRBV20-1, the J gene TRBJ2-6, with D perhaps TRBD2 (5 bases). Sequencing was performed on cord blood. The CDR3 DNA follows: TGCAGTGCTGTACGGGGCTCTGGGGCCAACGTCCTGACTTTC. It yields the protein CSAVRGSGANVLTF.